These T cell receptor beta chains were read from a single sample in a study of CD8+CD57+ T cells in acquired aplastic anemia. TCRdb reprocessed the reads with MiXCR, giving one entry per CDR3 protein. The table includes around 80,000 distinct CDR3 sequences, just over 70% detected once. Sequencing was carried out using sorted CD4+, CD8+, or CD8+CD57+ T cells (not recorded which) from PBMCs. Receptors were obtained from a human donor with aplastic anemia. Each CDR3 is given with its conserved first and last residue. D genes are given only for firm matches. The size entry is marked missing in some rows and otherwise reads once, few, many or a size class.

>13|.|.|TRBV2|TRBJ2-3
CASISGPTDTQYF
TGTGCCAGCATTAGCGGCCCCACGGATACGCAGTATTTT
>13|.|.|TRBV5-5|TRBJ1-4
CASSPANNEKLFF
TGTGCCAGCAGCCCGGCCAATAATGAAAAACTGTTTTTT
>16|TRBD2|.|TRBV2|TRBJ2-3
CASRSPGLADTDTQYF
TGTGCTAGCAGGTCCCCGGGACTAGCTGACACAGATACGCAGTATTTT
>13|.|.|TRBV25-1|TRBJ1-2
CASSVTKNYGYTF
TGTGCCAGCAGTGTGACAAAGAACTATGGCTACACCTTC
>13|.|.|TRBV15|TRBJ2-7
CATSRDLSYEQYF
TGTGCCACCAGCAGAGATCTCTCCTACGAGCAGTACTTC
>15|.|.|TRBV10-1|TRBJ2-5
CASSERPRDRETQYF
TGCGCCAGCAGTGAGAGACCTCGAGACCGGGAGACCCAGTACTTC
>12|.|.|TRBV10-3|TRBJ2-5
CASAGLSETQYF
TGTGCCTCGGCGGGCCTTTCGGAGACCCAGTACTTC
>12|.|many|TRBV7-8|TRBJ2-5
CASSSQEGTQYF
TGTGCCAGCAGCTCTCAAGAGGGGACCCAGTACTTC
>15|TRBD1|.|TRBV15|TRBJ2-1
CATSAGQDTYNEQFF
TGTGCCACCAGCGCCGGACAGGACACCTACAATGAGCAGTTCTTC
>14|TRBD1|.|TRBV29-1|TRBJ2-7
CSVVGQGAPYEQYF
TGCAGCGTTGTAGGACAGGGCGCCCCCTACGAGCAGTACTTC
>16|.|.|TRBV4-3|TRBJ1-2
CASSQELVGFDYGYTF
TGCGCCAGCAGCCAAGAGTTGGTGGGTTTTGACTATGGCTACACCTTC
>13|.|.|TRBV7-6|TRBJ2-3
CASSLARTDTQYF
TGTGCCAGCAGCTTAGCTCGCACAGATACGCAGTATTTT
>17|.|.|TRBV11-1|TRBJ1-3
CASSLWRGLGSGNTIYF
TGTGCCAGCAGCTTATGGCGGGGGCTGGGCTCTGGAAACACCATATATTTT
>15|TRBD2|few|TRBV24-1|TRBJ2-7
CATSDRTSGHYEQYF
TGTGCCACCAGTGACCGGACTAGCGGACACTACGAGCAGTACTTC
>12|.|.|TRBV24-1|TRBJ1-5
CATSDFGGPQHF
TGTGCCACCAGTGACTTTGGTGGGCCCCAGCATTTT
>13|.|few|TRBV7-9|TRBJ1-5
CASSYNKDQPQHF
TGTGCCAGCAGCTACAACAAGGATCAGCCCCAGCATTTT
>13|.|.|TRBV10-3|TRBJ1-1
CAISEQVNTEAFF
TGTGCCATCAGTGAGCAAGTGAACACTGAAGCTTTCTTT
>14|.|.|TRBV29-1|TRBJ2-3
CSVEGPRGTDTQYF
TGCAGCGTTGAGGGCCCTAGAGGGACAGATACGCAGTATTTT